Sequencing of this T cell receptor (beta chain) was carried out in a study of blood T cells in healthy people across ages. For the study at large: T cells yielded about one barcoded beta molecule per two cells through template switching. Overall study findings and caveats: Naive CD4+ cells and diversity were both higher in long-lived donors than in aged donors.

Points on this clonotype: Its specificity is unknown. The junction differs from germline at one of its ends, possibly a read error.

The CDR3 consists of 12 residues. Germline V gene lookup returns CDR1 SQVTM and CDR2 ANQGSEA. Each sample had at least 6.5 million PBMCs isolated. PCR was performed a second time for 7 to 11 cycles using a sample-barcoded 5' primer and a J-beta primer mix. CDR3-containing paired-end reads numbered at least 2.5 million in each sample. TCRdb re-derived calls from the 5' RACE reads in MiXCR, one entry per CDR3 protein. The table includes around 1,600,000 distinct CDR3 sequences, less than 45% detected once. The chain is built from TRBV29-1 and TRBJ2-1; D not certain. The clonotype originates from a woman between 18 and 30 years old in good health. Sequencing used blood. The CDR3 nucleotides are TGCAGCGCTGAAAAGGGCTACAATGAGCAGTTCTTC. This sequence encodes CSAEKGYNEQFF.